This T cell receptor beta chain was recovered during a study of CD8 T cells in ankylosing spondylitis. Whole-study findings and limits: Reactive arthritis synovial fluid and blood were previously reported to contain some motif variants. What seemed typical of ankylosing spondylitis blood was a TCR beta motif built from about 8 highly homologous variants.

This clonotype was found a few times. Its cognate antigen is unknown. TCRdb ran MiXCR on the 5' RACE reads and lists one entry per CDR3 protein. Of around 100,000 distinct CDR3 sequences detected, approximately 25% appear once; the ten largest clones hold more than 9%. This CDR3 contains 14 residues. V was cut by 5 bases and J by 1 base, with 11 bases left in between. The germline gives CDR1 MNHEY, CDR2 SVGAGI. The material sequenced was synovial fluid, either unsorted or a sorted T cell fraction (not recorded which). The rearrangement uses TRBV6-5 and TRBJ1-2; D unclear. The sequence derives from a male donor with ankylosing spondylitis. The CDR3: CASSHLMVNYGYTF. CDR3 sequence (DNA): TGTGCCAGCAGTCACCTGATGGTTAACTATGGCTACACCTTC.